The 9 T cell receptor beta chains below were found in one sample sequenced in a study of T cell changes during pregnancy in multiple sclerosis. Profiled with immunoSEQ multiplex PCR; TCRdb holds only in-frame clones, not every one. This sample has 25,000 to 40,000 clones, with 87% found just once. The source was CD8+ T cells from peripheral blood mononuclear cells, collected before pregnancy. These TCRs come from a female donor with multiple sclerosis, enrolled in a pregnancy study.

The V gene is TRBV7-8, the J gene TRBJ2-2; D is perhaps TRBD2 (6 bases). This CDR3 contains 17 residues. CDR1 and CDR2 from the germline V gene are SGHVS and FQNEAQ. The V end was cut by 3 bases, the J end by 1 base, with 15 bases between. The CDR3 DNA reads TGTGCCAGCAGCTTCGATTTCTGGGAGGAGAACACCGGGGAGCTGTTTTTT. Encoded protein: CASSFDFWEENTGELFF.

In its sample, this clone was seen once. The gene calls are TRBV13 and TRBJ2-7; no definite D call. Germline assignment: CDR1 PRHDT and CDR2 FYEKMQ (reference sequence). V lost 4 bases, J lost 6 bases, and 16 bases lay in between. CDR3 length: 14 residues. CDR3 residues: CASSYGSQSGEQYF. CDR3 nucleotides: TGTGCCAGCAGCTACGGGTCCCAATCCGGCGAGCAGTACTTC.

The chain carries TRBV28 and TRBJ2-7, with a possible D match to TRBD2 (6 bases). Germline V gives CDR1 MDHEN, CDR2 SYDVKM. There are 15 residues in the CDR3. V was clipped by 4 bases and J by 5 bases, with 18 bases between them. CDR3 region: CASSSFGTVIHEQYF. CDR3 DNA: TGTGCCAGCAGTTCCTTCGGGACTGTAATCCACGAGCAGTACTTC.

V and J are TRBV13 and TRBJ1-2, with D possibly TRBD1 on 5 matching bases. Trimming shortened V by 0 bases and J by 4 bases, and 9 bases separated the two germline ends. This CDR3 region has 14 residues. Germline CDR1 is PRHDT and CDR2 is FYEKMQ (reference sequence). This chain's CDR3 is CASSLGSGGYGYTF. The CDR3 DNA reads TGTGCCAGCAGCTTAGGTTCGGGGGGCTATGGCTACACCTTC.

The V call is TRBV13, the J call TRBJ2-7; the match to TRBD1 covers 7 bases. V shed 6 bases and J 2 bases; nucleotides not matched to a gene: 7. Germline values: CDR1 PRHDT, CDR2 FYEKMQ (reference sequence). The CDR3 is made up of 14 amino acids. The CDR3 spells CASSTMTGTYEQYF. The CDR3 DNA sequence: TGTGCCAGCAGTACAATGACAGGGACCTACGAGCAGTACTTC.

The CDR3: CASSGTNDLDGNTIYF. The CDR3 coding sequence is TGTGCCAGCAGTGGCACCAACGACTTAGACGGAAACACCATATATTTT. This chain connects TRBV6-4 to TRBJ1-3, with D uncertain. The CDR3 runs to 16 residues. V lost 4 bases and J 4 bases, leaving 17 bases between the germline ends. Germline loops: CDR1 MRHNA, CDR2 SNTAGT.

The chain carries TRBV4-1 and TRBJ1-2; the match to TRBD1 covers 8 bases. Per the germline V gene, CDR1 is MGHRA and CDR2 is YSYEKL. The CDR3 sequence is 15 residues long. V gave up 0 bases and J gave up 4 bases; unmatched junction bases: 4. The CDR3 region is CASSQDQGAGYGYTF. The CDR3 coding sequence is TGCGCCAGCAGCCAAGATCAGGGGGCGGGCTATGGCTACACCTTC.

The DNA of the CDR3 is TGTGCCAGTAGTATAGGGACCAGCGGAGACGAGCAGTACTTC. As protein: CASSIGTSGDEQYF. The rearrangement joins TRBV19 to TRBJ2-7; D possibly corresponds to TRBD2 (5 bases). This CDR3 spans 14 amino acids. Trimming stripped 1 base from V and 5 bases from J, with 12 bases between. CDR1 LNHDA and CDR2 SQIVND come from the germline V gene (reference sequence).

There are a few counts of this clone. The J gene is TRBJ2-7, the V gene TRBV29-1, with 9 bases matching TRBD1. The CDR3 is made up of 12 amino acids. With 6 bases clipped from V and 6 bases from J, the junction kept 6 bases outside the gene matches. Germline CDR1 SQVTM, CDR2 ANQGSEA. This CDR3 is CSVGTGTLEQYF. The CDR3 region has the DNA TGCAGCGTGGGGACAGGGACTCTCGAGCAGTACTTC.